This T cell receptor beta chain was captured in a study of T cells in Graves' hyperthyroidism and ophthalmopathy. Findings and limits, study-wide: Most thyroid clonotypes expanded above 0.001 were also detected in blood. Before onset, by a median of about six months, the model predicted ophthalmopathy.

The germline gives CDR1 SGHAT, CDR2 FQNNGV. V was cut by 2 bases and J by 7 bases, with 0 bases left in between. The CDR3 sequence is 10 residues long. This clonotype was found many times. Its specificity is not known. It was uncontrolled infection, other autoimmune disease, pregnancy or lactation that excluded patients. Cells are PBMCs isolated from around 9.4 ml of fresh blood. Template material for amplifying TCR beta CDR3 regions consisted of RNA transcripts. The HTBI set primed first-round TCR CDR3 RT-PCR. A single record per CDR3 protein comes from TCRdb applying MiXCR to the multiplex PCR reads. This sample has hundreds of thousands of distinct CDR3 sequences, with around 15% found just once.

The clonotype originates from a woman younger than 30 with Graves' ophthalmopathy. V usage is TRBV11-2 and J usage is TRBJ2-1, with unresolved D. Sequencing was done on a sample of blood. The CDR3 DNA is TGTGCCAGCAGCTTAAATGAGCAGTTCTTC. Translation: CASSLNEQFF.